One sample yielded the 28 T cell receptor beta chains listed below, sequenced in a study of memory CD4+ T cells and cytomegalovirus serostatus. Single viable CD3+CD4+CD8-CD45RO+ cells were sorted as the memory CD4+ T cells. Sequencing used immunoSEQ multiplex PCR; TCRdb keeps in-frame clones, though not all of them. The sample records around 40,000 clones, about 73% being singletons. The sample was memory CD4+ T cells from blood. Receptors originate from an adult in good health and CMV-seronegative.

The chain has TRBV30 and TRBJ2-3; D unresolved. V was pared by 2 bases and J by 5 bases, with 11 bases between. Germline V gene data show CDR1 as GTSNPN and CDR2 as SVGIG (reference sequence). This CDR3 is built from 13 residues. This CDR3 reads CAWSTRPRDTQYF. The CDR3 DNA reads TGTGCCTGGAGTACCAGGCCCCGAGATACGCAGTATTTT.

The chain has TRBV6-1 and TRBJ2-7; D is possibly TRBD2 (7 bases). CDR1 is MNHNS, CDR2 SASEGT, per germline. Deletions cut 0 bases from V and 6 bases from J, with 9 bases between. The CDR3 length is 13 residues. This CDR3 is CASSEAGGLEQYF. The CDR3 nucleotides read TGTGCCAGCAGTGAAGCGGGGGGGCTCGAGCAGTACTTC.

The chain uses TRBV7-6 and TRBJ1-4; D is ambiguous. The germline V gene encodes CDR1 SGHVS and CDR2 FNYEAQ. This CDR3 comprises 15 residues. V gave up 1 base and J gave up 7 bases, with 13 bases separating them. The CDR3 reads CASSLVSGAGEKLFF. The CDR3 DNA reads TGTGCCAGCAGCTTAGTTTCGGGAGCGGGTGAAAAACTGTTTTTT.

The V gene is TRBV11-2, the J gene TRBJ2-7; D call uncertain. Trimming took off 5 bases at V and 0 bases at J, with 8 bases between the two ends. The CDR3 covers 13 residues. CDR1 SGHAT and CDR2 FQNNGV come from the germline V gene. As DNA, the CDR3 is TGTGCCAGCAGCATATCCGGCTCCTACGAGCAGTACTTC. Its protein is CASSISGSYEQYF.

This clone came up once. The V gene is TRBV6-6, the J gene TRBJ1-2, with D hard to call. The germline V and J ends were trimmed by 3 bases and 5 bases, with 16 bases remaining between them. This CDR3 is built from 15 residues. Germline-derived CDR1 and CDR2 are MNHNY and SVGAGI (reference sequence). The CDR3 loop reads CASSYLGTLEYGYTF. The CDR3 DNA sequence: TGTGCCAGCAGTTATTTGGGAACGCTGGAGTATGGCTACACCTTC.

The chain couples TRBV2 to TRBJ1-6; D is unclear. The CDR3 runs to 12 residues. Per germline, CDR1 SNHLY and CDR2 FYNNEI. Trimming cost V 6 bases and J 5 bases, with 5 bases left between them. The CDR3 is CASRLNNSPLHF. The CDR3 region has the DNA TGTGCCAGCAGACTCAATAATTCACCCCTCCACTTT.

The chain's CDR3 is CASSVDPSGGSDTQYF. CDR3 DNA: TGTGCCAGCAGCGTAGATCCTAGCGGGGGCTCAGATACGCAGTATTTT. The J gene is TRBJ2-3, the V gene TRBV9, with 10 bases that match TRBD2. After removal of 0 bases from V and 4 bases from J, the junction contained 5 bases not matched to a gene. The CDR3 extends over 16 amino acids. Germline CDR1 SGDLS, CDR2 YYNGEE. Based on the CDR3 plus reference TRBV9 and TRBJ2-3, the full variable domain is DSGVTQTPKHLITATGQRVTLRCSPRSGDLSVYWYQQSLDQGLQFLIQYYNGEERAKGNILERFSAQQFPDLHSELNLSSLELGDSALYFCASSVDPSGGSDTQYFGPGTRLTVL.

This chain connects TRBV30 to TRBJ2-1; 8 positions agree with TRBD2. Germline V lookup: CDR1 GTSNPN, CDR2 SVGIG (reference sequence). J was trimmed by 9 bases and V by 4 bases; bases with no gene match: 11. There are 14 residues in the CDR3. The CDR3 here is CAWTGTRVESEQFF. CDR3 nucleotide sequence: TGTGCCTGGACCGGGACTAGGGTAGAGAGTGAGCAGTTCTTC.

The gene calls are TRBV18 and TRBJ2-5, with D maybe TRBD1 (5 bases). The germline gives CDR1 KGHSH, CDR2 LQKENI. This CDR3 spans 15 amino acids. V lost 0 bases to trimming and J lost 7 bases, with 15 bases between them. The CDR3 nucleotides are TGTGCCAGCTCACCACCGGTCCAGGGATTTGGGACCCAGTACTTC. Translation gives CASSPPVQGFGTQYF.

V is TRBV4-2 and J is TRBJ1-1; D perhaps matches TRBD1 (5 bases). The germline CDR1 and CDR2 sequences are LGHNA and YNFKEQ. Trimming left V 0 bases short and J 1 base short, with 9 bases between. The CDR3 totals 15 residues. CDR3 bases: TGTGCCAGCAGCCAAGATAGGCAGGGGAACACTGAAGCTTTCTTT. It codes for CASSQDRQGNTEAFF.

The chain has TRBV29-1 and TRBJ1-2; D is unclear. Germline CDR1 and CDR2: SQVTM and ANQGSEA. Trimming cost V 7 bases and J 8 bases, with 20 bases left between them. The CDR3 is made up of 13 amino acids. Written as DNA, the CDR3 is TGCAGCGGTACGTCGGCGGTTGAGCGGGGCTACACCTTC. Translating it yields CSGTSAVERGYTF.

The rearrangement links TRBV4-2 to TRBJ1-4, with a tentative D call TRBD1 (6 bases). The V gene lost 1 base and the J gene lost 5 bases, with 14 bases spanning the gap. The CDR3 is made up of 16 amino acids. The V gene's germline CDR1 is LGHNA and CDR2 YNFKEQ. CDR3 DNA: TGTGCCAGCAGCCAAGCCGCCGGGACATCGAATGAAAAACTGTTTTTT. Its protein product is CASSQAAGTSNEKLFF.

This chain links TRBV6-1 with TRBJ1-6; 8 bases line up with TRBD1. The V gene end was trimmed by 7 bases and the J gene end by 9 bases; junction bases not matched to a gene: 5. Germline V gives CDR1 MNHNS, CDR2 SASEGT. The CDR3 covers 13 residues. In DNA form, the CDR3 reads TGTGCCAGCATCCTGACAGGGGCTTCACCCCTCCACTTT. This gives the protein CASILTGASPLHF.

This chain's CDR3 is CASSREGTAPVPLHF. The CDR3 coding sequence is TGTGCCAGCAGTAGAGAAGGGACAGCCCCAGTGCCCCTCCACTTT. This chain joins TRBV2 and TRBJ1-6; TRBD1 agrees at 7 bases. Germline trimming cut 5 bases from V and 13 bases from J; bases unmatched to any gene: 14. Germline V gene data show CDR1 as SNHLY and CDR2 as FYNNEI. The CDR3 is 15 residues long.

The gene calls are TRBV30 and TRBJ1-2; TRBD1 agrees at 7 bases. The germline CDR1 and CDR2 sequences are GTSNPN and SVGIG (reference sequence). V was clipped by 8 bases and J by 8 bases; unmatched bases: 14. The CDR3 is 13 residues long. The CDR3 here is CAVRDSLLTGYTF. The CDR3 nucleotides read TGTGCCGTCCGGGACAGCCTTTTGACGGGCTACACCTTC.

This clone was detected once. J is TRBJ2-7 and V is TRBV5-1; 8 bases fit TRBD2. V lost 5 bases, J lost 6 bases, and 4 bases stayed unmatched. CDR3 length: 12 residues. From germline, CDR1 is SGHRS and CDR2 YFSETQ. As DNA, the CDR3 is TGCGCCAGCAGTCCGGGGGGGTCCGAGCAGTACTTC. Translated, it gives CASSPGGSEQYF.

The gene calls are TRBV6-1 and TRBJ1-2; D might be TRBD1 (5 bases). The V end lost 2 bases, the J end lost 3 bases, and 13 bases lay between the germline ends. Germline loops: CDR1 MNHNS, CDR2 SASEGT. The CDR3 sequence is 15 residues long. This chain's CDR3 is CASSELRGPYYGYTF. Written as DNA, the CDR3 is TGTGCCAGCAGTGAATTAAGGGGCCCGTACTATGGCTACACCTTC.

There are a few counts of this clone. In the same sample, other DNA sequences code for this CDR3. This rearrangement joins TRBV6-5 to TRBJ1-2, with 11 bases identical to TRBD1. V lost 3 bases and J lost 5; bases outside the gene matches: 8. CDR1 and CDR2 (germline): MNHEY, SVGAGI. The CDR3 is 16 residues long. The CDR3 sequence: CASSYSRTGGGYGYTF. The CDR3 DNA is TGTGCCAGCAGTTATAGTCGGACAGGGGGCGGATATGGCTACACCTTC.

V is TRBV6-5 and J is TRBJ1-2; no definite D call. The V end was cut by 8 bases, the J end by 4 bases, with 11 bases between. Germline CDR1 MNHEY, CDR2 SVGAGI. The CDR3 length is 12 residues. CDR3 coding DNA: TGTGCCAGCGGTGTGGCCAGCTATGGCTACACCTTC. Amino acids: CASGVASYGYTF.

V is TRBV11-3 and J is TRBJ2-3, with D unclear. V lost 5 bases to trimming and J lost 5 bases, with 8 bases between them. The CDR3 spans 12 residues. Per germline, CDR1 SGHNT and CDR2 YENEEA. The DNA of the CDR3 is TGTGCCAGCAGCAAGGGTGGAGATACGCAGTATTTT. Residues: CASSKGGDTQYF.

The V and J genes are TRBV5-5 and TRBJ2-5; 12 nucleotides line up with TRBD1. In germline, CDR1 is SGHKS, CDR2 YYEKEE (reference sequence). This CDR3 contains 19 residues. Trimming cost V 0 bases and J 4 bases; bases outside gene matches: 13. Written as DNA, the CDR3 is TGTGCCAGCAGCTTGGTTGCCTCCGGGACAGGGGGCTTGAGAGAGACCCAGTACTTC. Its translation is CASSLVASGTGGLRETQYF.

The chain links TRBV7-2 to TRBJ2-2, with 9 bases identical to TRBD2. The CDR3 covers 14 residues. V was clipped by 10 bases and J by 0 bases; unmatched bases: 3. The germline CDR1 and CDR2 sequences are SGHTA and FQGNSA. Here the CDR3 DNA reads TGTGCCACCCTAGCGGGGACGAACACCGGGGAGCTGTTTTTT. Protein product: CATLAGTNTGELFF.

This chain joins TRBV10-2 and TRBJ2-5; maybe TRBD2 (6 bases). Trimming removed 7 bases from V and 3 bases from J, with 12 bases in between. The CDR3 spans 13 residues. The V gene's germline CDR1 is WSHSY and CDR2 SAAADI. CDR3 region: CASTAGFEETQYF. CDR3 nucleotides: TGCGCCAGCACCGCGGGGTTCGAAGAGACCCAGTACTTC.

The genes are TRBV9 and TRBJ2-7; possible D gene TRBD1, 5 bases. This CDR3 has 15 residues. V lost 4 bases and J lost 5, with 19 bases in between. The germline CDR1 and CDR2 sequences are SGDLS and YYNGEE. CDR3 sequence reads: CASSPWSGKANEQYF. Written as DNA, the CDR3 is TGTGCCAGCAGCCCTTGGTCAGGGAAGGCGAACGAGCAGTACTTC. Full variable domain (rest looked up from reference TRBV9 and TRBJ2-7): DSGVTQTPKHLITATGQRVTLRCSPRSGDLSVYWYQQSLDQGLQFLIQYYNGEERAKGNILERFSAQQFPDLHSELNLSSLELGDSALYFCASSPWSGKANEQYFGPGTRLTVT.

The chain couples TRBV7-6 to TRBJ1-5; 11 bases are shared with TRBD1. V lost 5 bases and J lost 4; bases outside the gene matches: 4. The CDR3 sequence is 15 residues long. Germline V CDR1 and CDR2: SGHVS, FNYEAQ. The CDR3, as DNA: TGTGCCAGCAGCCTGGGACAGGGGGTGAATCAGCCCCAGCATTTT. Its protein is CASSLGQGVNQPQHF.

This chain links TRBV29-1 with TRBJ2-6; D is uncertain. V shed 6 bases and J shed 0 bases, with 6 bases lying between them. This CDR3 has 13 amino acids. Germline loops: CDR1 SQVTM, CDR2 ANQGSEA. CDR3 coding DNA: TGCAGCGTCACAGCCTCTGGGGCCAACGTCCTGACTTTC. This sequence encodes CSVTASGANVLTF.

The rearrangement uses TRBV2 and TRBJ1-1; weak D call: TRBD1 (5 bases). The CDR3 runs to 14 residues. The germline CDR1 and CDR2 sequences are SNHLY and FYNNEI. V was shortened by 5 bases and J by 0 bases, with 10 bases between the two germline ends. In DNA, the CDR3 is TGTGCCAGCAGTAGGGGATACATGAACACTGAAGCTTTCTTT. It translates to CASSRGYMNTEAFF.

This chain links TRBV6-1 with TRBJ2-3, with TRBD1 identical over 9 bases. The CDR3 contains 14 residues. Trimming at V came to 1 base and at J to 7 bases, leaving 3 bases not matched to a gene. Germline V gives CDR1 MNHNS, CDR2 SASEGT. DNA for the CDR3: TGTGCCAGCAGTGAAGGGACAGGGGCTTATACGCAGTATTTT. It encodes CASSEGTGAYTQYF.